Presented here are 28 T cell receptor beta chains from one specimen sequenced in a study of response to subunit inactivated influenza vaccine. MiXCR was run by TCRdb on the RT-PCR reads, yielding one entry per CDR3 protein. The sample records around 200,000 distinct CDR3 sequences, around a tenth being singletons. The material was non-naive T cells sorted from PBMCs, obtained on the day of vaccination. These receptor sequences come from a man in his fifties or sixties who received an inactivated influenza vaccine.

The chain employs TRBV28 and TRBJ2-3; D call uncertain. The germline gives CDR1 MDHEN, CDR2 SYDVKM. There are 15 residues in the CDR3. Deletions cut 6 bases from V and 0 bases from J, with 13 bases between. The CDR3 loop is CASSPPTLSTDTQYF. The DNA of the CDR3 is TGTGCCAGCAGCCCCCCGACCCTCAGCACAGATACGCAGTATTTT.

This clonotype showed up just a few times. The V call is TRBV11-2, the J call TRBJ2-7; the D gene is possibly TRBD2 (6 bases). V lost 4 bases, J lost 4 bases, and 14 bases lay in between. The CDR3 is 14 amino acids. Germline assignment: CDR1 SGHAT and CDR2 FQNNGV. The CDR3 is CASSSTGLQYEQYF. The CDR3, as DNA: TGTGCCAGCAGCTCGACGGGACTGCAATACGAGCAGTACTTC.

This clonotype was seen a few times. The CDR3 loop is CASFLYGYTF. DNA for the CDR3: TGTGCCAGTTTCCTCTATGGCTACACCTTC. The rearrangement uses TRBV6-1 and TRBJ1-2; the D is unclear. The CDR3 runs to 10 residues. Trimming took 9 bases from V and 4 from J, leaving 6 bases between them. Germline CDR1 and CDR2: MNHNS and SASEGT.

J is TRBJ2-2 and V is TRBV24-1, with a tentative D call TRBD2 (5 bases). V lost 1 base to trimming and J lost 4 bases, with 6 bases between them. Looked up from germline, CDR1 is KGHDR and CDR2 is SFDVKD. This CDR3 comprises 14 residues. The CDR3 loop reads CATSDFGSTGELFF. The CDR3 region has the DNA TGTGCCACCAGTGATTTTGGGAGCACCGGGGAGCTGTTTTTT.

The chain links TRBV7-2 to TRBJ2-5; D may be TRBD1 (6 bases). The germline V and J ends were trimmed by 5 bases and 5 bases, with 15 bases remaining between them. This CDR3 is 14 amino acids long. Per the germline V gene, CDR1 is SGHTA and CDR2 is FQGNSA. CDR3 bases: TGTGCCAGCAGCCGACAGGCCTTAGGGGAGACCCAGTACTTC. This encodes CASSRQALGETQYF. The variable domain in full, with the rest retrieved from reference TRBV7-2 and TRBJ2-5, is GAGVSQSPSNKVTEKGKDVELRCDPISGHTALYWYRQSLGQGLEFLIYFQGNSAPDKSGLPSDRFSAERTGGSVSTLTIQRTQQEDSAVYLCASSRQALGETQYFGPGTRLLVL.

The chain recombines TRBV5-1 with TRBJ1-1, with D hard to call. CDR1 is SGHRS and CDR2 is YFSETQ in the germline V gene. The CDR3 consists of 13 residues. Between the trimmed V and J ends, which lost 6 bases and 0 bases, there was a span of 9 bases. In DNA, the CDR3 is TGCGCCAGCACCGACACCATGAACACTGAAGCTTTCTTT. Its translation: CASTDTMNTEAFF.

This clonotype was counted only a few times. This chain links TRBV9 with TRBJ2-7, with TRBD2 matching 13 bases. The CDR3 has 14 residues. Germline loops: CDR1 SGDLS, CDR2 YYNGEE. After removal of 4 bases from V and 7 bases from J, the junction contained 5 bases not matched to a gene. Here the CDR3 reads CASSSGTSGNEQYF. DNA for the CDR3: TGTGCCAGCAGCTCCGGGACTAGCGGGAATGAGCAGTACTTC.

CDR3 sequence: CASSPGTRVSGANVLTF. As DNA, the CDR3 is TGTGCCAGCAGTCCCGGGACTAGGGTCTCTGGGGCCAACGTCCTGACTTTC. The chain joins TRBV6-1 to TRBJ2-6; 8 bases are shared with TRBD2. The CDR3 has 17 residues. The ends lost 5 bases at V and 0 bases at J; junction bases unmatched: 6. Looked up from germline, CDR1 is MNHNS and CDR2 is SASEGT.

The CDR3 DNA reads TGCAGTGCCCCCGGGGACCAGTCCTACGAGCAGTACTTC. It codes for CSAPGDQSYEQYF. The chain combines TRBV20-1 with TRBJ2-7; D tentatively reads TRBD1 or TRBD2 (5 bases each). The CDR3 spans 13 residues. The germline CDR1 and CDR2 sequences are DFQATT and SNEGSKA (reference sequence). V lost 6 bases to trimming and J lost 1 base, with 13 bases between them.

This clonotype was seen a handful of times. The J gene is TRBJ2-6, the V gene TRBV12-3 or TRBV12-4; 12 nucleotides agree with TRBD1. This CDR3 is built from 17 residues. V was clipped by 3 bases and J by 2 bases; unmatched bases: 2. The CDR3 DNA is TGTGCCAGCAGTTTCGGGACAGGGGGCGCTGGGGCCAACGTCCTGACTTTC. Amino acids: CASSFGTGGAGANVLTF.

This clonotype was seen ten or more times. The chain has TRBV11-2 and TRBJ2-7; 7 bases fit TRBD1. J was trimmed by 5 bases and V by 0 bases; bases with no gene match: 7. Germline V gene lookup returns CDR1 SGHAT and CDR2 FQNNGV. This CDR3 spans 15 amino acids. CDR3 sequence reads: CASSLDPWTGDEQYF. The CDR3 coding sequence is TGTGCCAGCAGCTTAGATCCGTGGACAGGAGACGAGCAGTACTTC.

The V and J genes are TRBV27 and TRBJ2-1, with 11 bases fitting TRBD1. Per germline, CDR1 MNHEY and CDR2 SMNVEV (reference sequence). The CDR3 covers 17 residues. The CDR3 sequence: CGASYLPGQGANNEQFF. The CDR3 DNA sequence: TGTGGGGCCAGTTATCTCCCAGGACAGGGGGCCAACAATGAGCAGTTCTTC.

This clonotype was observed at least ten times. V is TRBV10-3 and J is TRBJ1-4, with unresolved D. Per the germline V gene, CDR1 is ENHRY and CDR2 is SYGVKD. This CDR3 spans 15 amino acids. V was pared by 3 bases and J by 3 bases, with 11 bases between. CDR3 nucleotide sequence: TGTGCCATCAGTGATGGAGGGCTGTCTAATGAAAAACTGTTTTTT. Encoded protein: CAISDGGLSNEKLFF.

The genes are TRBV20-1 and TRBJ2-5; tentative D call: TRBD2 (6 bases). Germline loops: CDR1 DFQATT, CDR2 SNEGSKA (reference sequence). This CDR3 comprises 16 residues. V lost 8 bases and J 5 bases, leaving 27 bases between the germline ends. The CDR3 DNA reads TGCAGTCCCAACACTTCGTGGGGAGGATGCTGTGAGACCCAGTACTTC. This codes for CSPNTSWGGCCETQYF.

The sample holds a few counts of this clonotype. The chain couples TRBV5-1 to TRBJ1-2; no clear D gene. CDR1 is SGHRS, CDR2 YFSETQ, per germline. Deletions cut 0 bases from V and 7 bases from J, with 13 bases between. This CDR3 is 14 amino acids long. CDR3 bases: TGCGCCAGCAGCTTGGGCCAGGAATATAGTGGCTACACCTTC. Its protein product is CASSLGQEYSGYTF.

The chain uses TRBV7-9 and TRBJ1-3, with D uncertain. The germline gives CDR1 SEHNR, CDR2 FQNEAQ (reference sequence). This CDR3 region has 15 residues. V shed 2 bases and J shed 0 bases, with 8 bases lying between them. CDR3 sequence: CASSLQVSSGNTIYF. CDR3 nucleotides: TGTGCCAGCAGCTTACAAGTGTCCTCTGGAAACACCATATATTTT.

This clonotype showed up just a few times. V and J are TRBV6-2 or TRBV6-3 and TRBJ2-2, with D possibly being TRBD2 (6 bases). Trimming took off 3 bases at V and 5 bases at J, with 13 bases between the two ends. Germline loops: CDR1 MNHEY, CDR2 SVGEGT. The CDR3 contains 15 residues. The CDR3 DNA is TGTGCCAGCAGTTATGACGGGAGTGGTACCGGGGAGCTGTTTTTT. It is translated as CASSYDGSGTGELFF.

This clonotype was seen at least ten times. V and J are TRBV20-1 and TRBJ2-1; 8 bases align to TRBD2. J gave up 4 bases and V 2 bases, and 13 bases lay outside the gene matches. CDR1 is DFQATT and CDR2 is SNEGSKA in the germline V gene (reference sequence). The CDR3 sequence is 17 residues long. CDR3 nucleotides: TGCAGTGCTAGACCCTCGGAGCGGGGGATCCTTTACAATGAGCAGTTCTTC. Its translation is CSARPSERGILYNEQFF.

This clonotype occurred many times. The V call is TRBV28, the J call TRBJ1-4; no reliable D call. The V and J ends lost 7 bases and 1 base respectively, with 13 bases between them. The CDR3 contains 15 residues. Germline lookup yields CDR1 MDHEN and CDR2 SYDVKM. The CDR3 region has the DNA TGTGCCAGCACCCTAGTCTCGGGAACTAATGAAAAACTGTTTTTT. Translating gives CASTLVSGTNEKLFF.

V gene TRBV6-1 combines with J gene TRBJ2-1; D remains ambiguous. V dropped 6 bases and J dropped 5 bases, with 14 bases sitting between them. CDR3 length equals 14 residues. CDR1 and CDR2 (germline): MNHNS, SASEGT. The CDR3 region has the DNA TGTGCCAGCAGCCGGTCGTGGGCCAACAATGAGCAGTTCTTC. This gives the protein CASSRSWANNEQFF.

This clonotype occurred a few times. This chain uses TRBV7-2 with TRBJ1-3; the D is unclear. Germline V gene data show CDR1 as SGHTA and CDR2 as FQGNSA. V lost 2 bases to trimming and J lost 2 bases, with 10 bases between them. The CDR3 consists of 15 residues. CDR3 bases: TGTGCCAGCAGCTTAAGTGGCCAGGCTGGAAACACCATATATTTT. It encodes CASSLSGQAGNTIYF.

This clonotype was detected ten times or more. The V gene is TRBV5-1, the J gene TRBJ2-7, with 8 bases matching TRBD1. This CDR3 has 12 amino acids. The trim removed 4 bases at V and 6 bases at J, leaving 3 bases unmatched. CDR1 and CDR2 from the germline V gene are SGHRS and YFSETQ. CDR3 in amino acids: CASSGQGLEQYF. The CDR3 region has the DNA TGCGCCAGCAGCGGACAGGGACTCGAGCAGTACTTC.

This clonotype was observed a few times. The chain carries TRBV5-1 and TRBJ1-1; D gene uncertain. Trimming took 0 bases from V and 6 from J, leaving 6 bases between them. The CDR3 is 12 amino acids. CDR1 SGHRS and CDR2 YFSETQ come from the germline V gene. CDR3 residues: CASSLAGSEAFF. DNA for the CDR3: TGCGCCAGCAGCTTGGCGGGTTCTGAAGCTTTCTTT.

This clonotype has just a few counts. The chain recombines TRBV12-3 or TRBV12-4 with TRBJ2-1, with TRBD2 matching 12 bases. Unmatched junction bases numbered 10, after V lost 5 bases and J lost 8 bases. This CDR3 is 16 amino acids long. The DNA for the CDR3 is TGTGCCAGCAGTCCAAGCCTAGCGGGAGGGCGTGATGAGCAGTTCTTC. Its protein is CASSPSLAGGRDEQFF.

In this sample, this clonotype turned up many times. The J gene is TRBJ2-7, the V gene TRBV5-6; D is perhaps TRBD1 (6 bases). Germline lookup yields CDR1 SGHDT and CDR2 YYEEEE. V was shortened by 4 bases and J by 7 bases, with 9 bases between the two germline ends. The CDR3 is made up of 11 amino acids. In DNA form, the CDR3 reads TGTGCCAGCAGCCAAGACAGGGAGCAGTACTTC. This encodes CASSQDREQYF.

V gene TRBV28 combines with J gene TRBJ2-1; tentatively, D is TRBD2 (5 bases). Trimming removed 6 bases at V and 9 bases at J, with 21 bases between. This CDR3 contains 15 residues. From germline, CDR1 is MDHEN and CDR2 SYDVKM. CDR3 loop: CASSSGRTGKGEQFF. As DNA, the CDR3 is TGTGCCAGCAGCTCAGGCAGGACCGGGAAGGGTGAGCAGTTCTTC.

This clonotype came up a few times. V is TRBV5-1 and J is TRBJ2-1; 16 bases line up with TRBD2. The V segment lost 2 bases and the J segment 8 bases; nucleotides outside the gene matches: 13. Germline V gene data show CDR1 as SGHRS and CDR2 as YFSETQ. The length of the CDR3 is 19 residues. CDR3 in amino acids: CASSLSGTSGGAWRYEQFF. CDR3 nucleotides: TGCGCCAGCAGCTTATCCGGGACTAGCGGGGGGGCCTGGCGGTATGAGCAGTTCTTC.

The chain joins TRBV15 to TRBJ2-3, with D unresolved. The CDR3 is 19 residues long. V lost 0 bases and J lost 2, with 21 bases in between. From germline, CDR1 is LNHNV and CDR2 YYDKDF (reference sequence). CDR3 protein: CATSRDRRWGRGDTDTQYF. CDR3 in DNA: TGTGCCACCAGCAGAGACCGCCGGTGGGGTAGAGGAGACACAGATACGCAGTATTTT.